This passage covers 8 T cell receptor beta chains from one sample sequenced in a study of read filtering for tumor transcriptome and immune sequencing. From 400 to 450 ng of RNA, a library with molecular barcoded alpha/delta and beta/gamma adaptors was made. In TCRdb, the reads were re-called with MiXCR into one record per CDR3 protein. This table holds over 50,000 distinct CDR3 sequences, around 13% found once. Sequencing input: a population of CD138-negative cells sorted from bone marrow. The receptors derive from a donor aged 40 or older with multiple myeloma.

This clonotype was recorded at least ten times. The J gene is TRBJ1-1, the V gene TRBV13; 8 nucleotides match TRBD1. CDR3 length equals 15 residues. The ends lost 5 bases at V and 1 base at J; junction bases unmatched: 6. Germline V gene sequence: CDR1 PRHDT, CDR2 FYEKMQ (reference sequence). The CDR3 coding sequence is TGTGCCAGCAGCCTGAGGACAGGGAGGAACACTGAAGCTTTCTTT. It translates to CASSLRTGRNTEAFF.

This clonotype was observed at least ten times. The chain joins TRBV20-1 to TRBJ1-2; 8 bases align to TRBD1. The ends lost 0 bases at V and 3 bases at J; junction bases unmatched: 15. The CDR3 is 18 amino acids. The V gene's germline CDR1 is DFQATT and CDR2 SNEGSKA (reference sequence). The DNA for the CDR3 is TGCAGTGCTAGAGATCGCCTCAGAAAACAGGGGGGAGACTATGGCTACACCTTC. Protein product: CSARDRLRKQGGDYGYTF.

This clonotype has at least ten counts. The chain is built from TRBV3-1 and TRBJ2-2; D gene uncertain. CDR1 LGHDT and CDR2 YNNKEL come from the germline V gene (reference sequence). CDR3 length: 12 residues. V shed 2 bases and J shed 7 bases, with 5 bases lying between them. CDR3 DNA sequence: TGTGCCAGCAGCCAATTGTACGGGGAGCTGTTTTTT. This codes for CASSQLYGELFF.

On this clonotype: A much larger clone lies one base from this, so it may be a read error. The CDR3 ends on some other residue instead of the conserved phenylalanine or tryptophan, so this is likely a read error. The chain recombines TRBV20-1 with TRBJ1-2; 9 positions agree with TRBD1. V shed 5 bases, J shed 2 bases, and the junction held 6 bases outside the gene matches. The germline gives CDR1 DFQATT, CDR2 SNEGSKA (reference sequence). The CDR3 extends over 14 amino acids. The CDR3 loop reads CSALQTGGNYGYTS. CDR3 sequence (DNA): TGCAGTGCTCTCCAGACAGGGGGGAACTATGGCTACACCTCC.

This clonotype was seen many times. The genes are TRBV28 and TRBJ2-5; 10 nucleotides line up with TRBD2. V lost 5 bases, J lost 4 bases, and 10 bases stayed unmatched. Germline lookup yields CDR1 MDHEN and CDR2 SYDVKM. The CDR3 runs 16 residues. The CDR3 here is CASSDSGAGGRETQYF. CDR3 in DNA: TGTGCCAGCAGTGACAGCGGAGCGGGAGGGCGAGAGACCCAGTACTTC.

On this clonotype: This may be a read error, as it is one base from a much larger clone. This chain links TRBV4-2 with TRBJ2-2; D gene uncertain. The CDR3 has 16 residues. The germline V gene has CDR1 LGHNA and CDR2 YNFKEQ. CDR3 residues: CASSQGTESNIGELFF. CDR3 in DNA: TGTGCCAGCAGCCAAGGGACCGAATCTAACATCGGGGAGCTGTTTTTT.

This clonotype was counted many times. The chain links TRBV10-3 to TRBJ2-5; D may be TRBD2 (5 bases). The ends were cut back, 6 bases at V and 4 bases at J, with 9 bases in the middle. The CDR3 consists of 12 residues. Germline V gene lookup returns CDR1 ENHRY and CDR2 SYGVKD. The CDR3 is CAISGVGETQYF. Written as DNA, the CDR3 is TGTGCCATCAGCGGGGTCGGAGAGACCCAGTACTTC.

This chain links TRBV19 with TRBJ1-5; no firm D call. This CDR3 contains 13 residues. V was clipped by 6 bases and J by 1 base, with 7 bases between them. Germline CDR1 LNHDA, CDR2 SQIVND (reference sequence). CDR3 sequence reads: CASRTSSNQPQHF. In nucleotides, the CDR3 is TGTGCCAGTAGGACTTCCAGCAATCAGCCCCAGCATTTT.